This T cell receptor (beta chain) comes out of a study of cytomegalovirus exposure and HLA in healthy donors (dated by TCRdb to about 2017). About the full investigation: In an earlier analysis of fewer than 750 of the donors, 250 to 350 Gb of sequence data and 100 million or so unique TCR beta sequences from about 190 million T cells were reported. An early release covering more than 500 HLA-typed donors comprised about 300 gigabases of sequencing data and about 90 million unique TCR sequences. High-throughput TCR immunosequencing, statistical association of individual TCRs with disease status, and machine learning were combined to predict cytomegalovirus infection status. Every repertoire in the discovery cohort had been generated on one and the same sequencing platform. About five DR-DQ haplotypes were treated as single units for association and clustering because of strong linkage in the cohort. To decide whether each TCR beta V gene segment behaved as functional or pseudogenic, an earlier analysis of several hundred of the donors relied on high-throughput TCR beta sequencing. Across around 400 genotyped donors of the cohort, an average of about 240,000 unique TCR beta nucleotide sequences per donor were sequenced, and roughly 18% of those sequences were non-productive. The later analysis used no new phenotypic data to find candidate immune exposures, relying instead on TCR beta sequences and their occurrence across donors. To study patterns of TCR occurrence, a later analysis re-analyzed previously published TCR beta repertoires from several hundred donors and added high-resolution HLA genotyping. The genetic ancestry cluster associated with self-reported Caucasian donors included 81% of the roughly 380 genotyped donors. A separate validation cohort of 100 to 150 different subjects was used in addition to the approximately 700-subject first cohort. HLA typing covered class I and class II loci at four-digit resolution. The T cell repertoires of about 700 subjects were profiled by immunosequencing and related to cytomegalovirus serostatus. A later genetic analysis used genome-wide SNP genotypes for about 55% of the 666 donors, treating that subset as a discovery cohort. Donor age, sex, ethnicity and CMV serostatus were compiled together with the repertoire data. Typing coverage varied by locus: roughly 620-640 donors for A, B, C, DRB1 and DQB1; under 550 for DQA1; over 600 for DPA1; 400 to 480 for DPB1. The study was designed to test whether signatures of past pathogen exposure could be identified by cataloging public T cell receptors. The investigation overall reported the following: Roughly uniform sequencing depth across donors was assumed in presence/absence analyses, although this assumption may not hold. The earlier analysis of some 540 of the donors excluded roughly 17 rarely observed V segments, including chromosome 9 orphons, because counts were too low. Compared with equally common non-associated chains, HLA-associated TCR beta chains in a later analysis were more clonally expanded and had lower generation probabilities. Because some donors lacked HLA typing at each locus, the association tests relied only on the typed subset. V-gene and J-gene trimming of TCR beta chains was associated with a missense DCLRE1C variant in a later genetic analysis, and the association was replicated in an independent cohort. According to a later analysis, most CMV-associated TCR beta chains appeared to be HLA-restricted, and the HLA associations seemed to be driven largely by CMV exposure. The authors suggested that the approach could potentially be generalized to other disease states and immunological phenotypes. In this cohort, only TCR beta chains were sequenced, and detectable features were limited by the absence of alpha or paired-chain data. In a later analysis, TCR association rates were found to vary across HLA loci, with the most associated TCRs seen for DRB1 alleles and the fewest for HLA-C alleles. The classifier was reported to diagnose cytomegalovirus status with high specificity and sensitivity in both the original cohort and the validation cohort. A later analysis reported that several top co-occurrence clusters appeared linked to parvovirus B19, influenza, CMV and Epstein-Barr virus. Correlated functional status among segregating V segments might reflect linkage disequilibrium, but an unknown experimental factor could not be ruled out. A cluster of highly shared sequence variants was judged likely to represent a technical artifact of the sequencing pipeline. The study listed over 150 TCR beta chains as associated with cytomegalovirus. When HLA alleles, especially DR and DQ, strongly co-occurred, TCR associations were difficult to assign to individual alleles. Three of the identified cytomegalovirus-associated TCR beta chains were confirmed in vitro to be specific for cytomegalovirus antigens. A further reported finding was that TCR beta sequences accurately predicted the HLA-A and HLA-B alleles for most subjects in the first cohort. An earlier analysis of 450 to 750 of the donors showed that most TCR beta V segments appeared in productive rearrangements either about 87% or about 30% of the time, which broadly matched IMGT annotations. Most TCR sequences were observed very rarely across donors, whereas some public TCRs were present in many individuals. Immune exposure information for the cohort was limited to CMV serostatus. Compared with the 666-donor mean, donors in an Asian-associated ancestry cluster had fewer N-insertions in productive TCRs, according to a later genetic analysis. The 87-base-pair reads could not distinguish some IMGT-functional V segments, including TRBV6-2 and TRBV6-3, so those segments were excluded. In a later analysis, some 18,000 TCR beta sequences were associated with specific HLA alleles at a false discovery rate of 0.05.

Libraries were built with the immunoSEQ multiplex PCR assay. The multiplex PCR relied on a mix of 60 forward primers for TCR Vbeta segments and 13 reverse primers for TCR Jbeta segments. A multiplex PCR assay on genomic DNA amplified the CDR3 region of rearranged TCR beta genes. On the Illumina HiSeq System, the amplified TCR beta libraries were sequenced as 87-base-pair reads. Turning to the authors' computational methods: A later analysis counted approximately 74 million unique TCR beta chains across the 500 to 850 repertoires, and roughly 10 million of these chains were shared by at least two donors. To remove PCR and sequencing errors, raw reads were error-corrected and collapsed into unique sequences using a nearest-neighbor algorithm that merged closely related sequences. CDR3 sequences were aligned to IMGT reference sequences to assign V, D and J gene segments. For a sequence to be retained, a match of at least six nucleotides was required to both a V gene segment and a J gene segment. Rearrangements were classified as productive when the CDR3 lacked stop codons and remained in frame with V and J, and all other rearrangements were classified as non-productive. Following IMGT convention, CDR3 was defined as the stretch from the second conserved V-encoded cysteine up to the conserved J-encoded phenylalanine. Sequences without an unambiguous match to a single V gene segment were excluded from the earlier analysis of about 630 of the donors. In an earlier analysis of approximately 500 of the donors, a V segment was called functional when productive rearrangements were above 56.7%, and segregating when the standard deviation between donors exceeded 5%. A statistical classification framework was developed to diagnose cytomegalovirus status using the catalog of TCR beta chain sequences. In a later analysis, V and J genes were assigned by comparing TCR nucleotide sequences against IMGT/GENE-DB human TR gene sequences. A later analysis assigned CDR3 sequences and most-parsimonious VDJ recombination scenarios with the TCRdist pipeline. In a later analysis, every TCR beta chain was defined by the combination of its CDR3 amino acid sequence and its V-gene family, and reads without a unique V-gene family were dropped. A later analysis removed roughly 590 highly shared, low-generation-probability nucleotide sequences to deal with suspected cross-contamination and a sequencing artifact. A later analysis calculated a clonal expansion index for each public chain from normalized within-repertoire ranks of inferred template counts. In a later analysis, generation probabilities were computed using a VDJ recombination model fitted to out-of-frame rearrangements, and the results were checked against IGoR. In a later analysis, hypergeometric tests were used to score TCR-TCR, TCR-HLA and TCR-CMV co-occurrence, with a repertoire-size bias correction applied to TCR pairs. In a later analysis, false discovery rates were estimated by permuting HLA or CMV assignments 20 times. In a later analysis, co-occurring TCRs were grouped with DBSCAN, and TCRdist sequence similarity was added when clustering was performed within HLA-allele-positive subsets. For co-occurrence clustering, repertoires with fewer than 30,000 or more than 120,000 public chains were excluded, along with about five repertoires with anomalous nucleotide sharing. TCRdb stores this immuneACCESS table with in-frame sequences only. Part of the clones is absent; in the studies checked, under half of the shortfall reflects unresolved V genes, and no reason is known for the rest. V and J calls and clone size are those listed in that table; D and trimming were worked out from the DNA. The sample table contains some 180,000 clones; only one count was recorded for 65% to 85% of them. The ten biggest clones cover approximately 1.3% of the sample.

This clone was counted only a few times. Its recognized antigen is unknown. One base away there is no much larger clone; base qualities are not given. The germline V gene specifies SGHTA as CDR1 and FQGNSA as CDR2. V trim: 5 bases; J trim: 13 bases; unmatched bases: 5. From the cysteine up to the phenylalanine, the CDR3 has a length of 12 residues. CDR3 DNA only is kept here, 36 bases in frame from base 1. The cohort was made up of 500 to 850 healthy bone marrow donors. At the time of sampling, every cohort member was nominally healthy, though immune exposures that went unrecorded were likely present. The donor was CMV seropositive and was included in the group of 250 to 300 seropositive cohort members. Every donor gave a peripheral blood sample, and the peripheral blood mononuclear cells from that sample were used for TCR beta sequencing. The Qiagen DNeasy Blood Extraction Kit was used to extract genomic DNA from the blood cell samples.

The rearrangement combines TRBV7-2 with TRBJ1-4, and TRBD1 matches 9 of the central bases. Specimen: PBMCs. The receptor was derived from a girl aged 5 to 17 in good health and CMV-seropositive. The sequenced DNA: TGTGCCAGCAGCCCTCGGACAGGGGTACTGTTTTTT. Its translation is CASSPRTGVLFF.